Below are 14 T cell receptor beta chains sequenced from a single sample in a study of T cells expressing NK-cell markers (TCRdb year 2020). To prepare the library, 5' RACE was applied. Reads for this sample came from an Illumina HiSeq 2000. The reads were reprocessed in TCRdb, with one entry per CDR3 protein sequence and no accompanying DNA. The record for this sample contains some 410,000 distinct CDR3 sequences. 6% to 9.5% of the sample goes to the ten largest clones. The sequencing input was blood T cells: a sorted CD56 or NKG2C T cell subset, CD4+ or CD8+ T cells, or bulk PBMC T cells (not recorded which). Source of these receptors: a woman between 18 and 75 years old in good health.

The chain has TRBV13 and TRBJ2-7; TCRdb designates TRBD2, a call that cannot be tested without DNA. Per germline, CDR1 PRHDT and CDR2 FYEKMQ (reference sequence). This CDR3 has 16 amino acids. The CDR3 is CASSPNGLASSYEQYF.

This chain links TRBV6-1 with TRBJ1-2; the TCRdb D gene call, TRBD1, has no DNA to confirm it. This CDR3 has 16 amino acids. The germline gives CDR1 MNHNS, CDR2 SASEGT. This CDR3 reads CASSEPGQGLSGGYTF.

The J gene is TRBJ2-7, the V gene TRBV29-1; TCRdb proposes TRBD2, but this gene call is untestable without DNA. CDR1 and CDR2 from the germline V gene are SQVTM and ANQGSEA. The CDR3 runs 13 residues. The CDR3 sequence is CSAGTSGSYEQYF.

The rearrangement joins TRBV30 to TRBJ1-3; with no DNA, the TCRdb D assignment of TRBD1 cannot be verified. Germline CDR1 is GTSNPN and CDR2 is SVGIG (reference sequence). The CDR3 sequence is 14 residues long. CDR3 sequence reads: CAWSPGGRGNTIYF.

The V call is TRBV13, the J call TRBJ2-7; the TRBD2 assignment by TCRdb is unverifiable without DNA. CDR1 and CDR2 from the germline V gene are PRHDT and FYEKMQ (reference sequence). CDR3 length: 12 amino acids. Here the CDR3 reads CASSLSGREQYF. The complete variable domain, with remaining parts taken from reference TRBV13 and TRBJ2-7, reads AAGVIQSPRHLIKEKRETATLKCYPIPRHDTVYWYQQGPGQDPQFLISFYEKMQSDKGSIPDRFSAQQFSDYHSELNMSSLELGDSALYFCASSLSGREQYFGPGTRLTVT.

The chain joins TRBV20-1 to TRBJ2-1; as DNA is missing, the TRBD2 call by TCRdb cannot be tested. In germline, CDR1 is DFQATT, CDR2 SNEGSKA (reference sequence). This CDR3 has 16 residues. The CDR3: CSATRSGSPSYNEQFF.

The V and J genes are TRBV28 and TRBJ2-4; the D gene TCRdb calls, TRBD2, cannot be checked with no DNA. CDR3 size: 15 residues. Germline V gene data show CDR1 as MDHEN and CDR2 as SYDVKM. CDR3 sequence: CASSSPSGRGGRVYF.

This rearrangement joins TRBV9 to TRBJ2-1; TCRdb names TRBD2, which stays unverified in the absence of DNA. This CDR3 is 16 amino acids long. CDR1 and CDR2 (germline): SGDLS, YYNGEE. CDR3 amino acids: CASSAPPSGRAHEQFF.

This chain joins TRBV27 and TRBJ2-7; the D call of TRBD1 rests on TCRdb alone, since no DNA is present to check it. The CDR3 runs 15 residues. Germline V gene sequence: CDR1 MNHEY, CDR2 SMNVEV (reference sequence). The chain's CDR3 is CASSLLRGSVGEQYF.

The chain's CDR3 is CASSLGGSRVQFF. This sequence joins TRBV7-2 and TRBJ2-1; TCRdb lists TRBD1, though no DNA is available to test this call. Germline V gene data show CDR1 as SGHTA and CDR2 as FQGNSA. This CDR3 region has 13 residues.

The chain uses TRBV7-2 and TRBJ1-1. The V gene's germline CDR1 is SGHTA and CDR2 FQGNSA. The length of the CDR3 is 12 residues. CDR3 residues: CASSLDAGKAFF.

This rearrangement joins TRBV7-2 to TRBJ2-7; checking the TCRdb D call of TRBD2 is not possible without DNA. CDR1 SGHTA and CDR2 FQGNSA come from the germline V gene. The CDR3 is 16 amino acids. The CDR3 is CASSPLAGGTAYEQYF.

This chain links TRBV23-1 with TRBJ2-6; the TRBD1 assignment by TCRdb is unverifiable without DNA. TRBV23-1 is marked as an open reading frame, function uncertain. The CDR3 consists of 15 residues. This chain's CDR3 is CASSQDRAGANVLTF.

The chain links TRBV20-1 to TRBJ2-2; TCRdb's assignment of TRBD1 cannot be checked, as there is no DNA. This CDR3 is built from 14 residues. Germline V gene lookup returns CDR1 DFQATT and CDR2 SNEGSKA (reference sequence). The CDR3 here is CSASAGTKTGELFF.